A selection of T cell receptor beta chains follows, all from one sample in a study of graft-versus-host responses after intestinal transplantation. Only in-frame clones appear in the TCRdb table, and some are missing; sequencing was by immunoSEQ multiplex PCR. Of approximately 130,000 clones listed, more than 80% were seen once; the top ten hold roughly 0.17%. For these TCRs, the target antigens are not known. The sequencing used unstimulated CD4+ T cells sorted from spleen or lymph node cells, collected before intestinal transplant. The receptors shown here come from a human donor who received an intestinal transplant. Each CDR3 is given with its conserved first and last residue. D genes are given only for firm matches. A clone size is listed for some rows: how often the clone was seen (once, few, many), or a class if it is expanded.

J,V,size,D,length,DNA,CDR3
TRBJ1-1,TRBV27,-,TRBD1,15,TGTGCCAGCAGTTTATCTGGGACAGTCGACACTGAAGCTTTCTTT,CASSLSGTVDTEAFF
TRBJ2-6,TRBV2,once,-,15,TGTGCCAGCAGATTACCTAGCTCTGGGGCCAACGTCCTGACTTTC,CASRLPSSGANVLTF
TRBJ1-3,TRBV19,few,-,15,TGTGCCAGTAGTGTCCCACCGGGGCTCGGAAACACCATATATTTT,CASSVPPGLGNTIYF
TRBJ1-1,TRBV27,-,-,13,TGTGCCAGCAGTCCGCGGGCATTAAGTGAAGCTTTCTTT,CASSPRALSEAFF
TRBJ2-5,TRBV5-4,-,TRBD2,16,TGTGCCAGCAGCTTGGAGGCTAGCGGGGGTGGCGAGACCCAGTACTTC,CASSLEASGGGETQYF
TRBJ1-4,TRBV11-3,-,TRBD1,16,TGTGCCAGCAGCTTAAGGGGGCGGGCGACTAATGAAAAACTGTTTTTT,CASSLRGRATNEKLFF
TRBJ1-3,TRBV5-4,-,-,14,TGTGCCAGCAGTCACGGAAGGGCTGGAAACACCATATATTTT,CASSHGRAGNTIYF
TRBJ2-7,TRBV19,-,-,13,TGTGCCAGTAGTGGACGGACCTTTTACGAGCAGTACTTC,CASSGRTFYEQYF
TRBJ2-3,TRBV5-6,once,-,14,TGTGCCAGCAGCTTGAGGCGGGGCACAGATACGCAGTATTTT,CASSLRRGTDTQYF
TRBJ1-6,TRBV19,-,-,17,TGTGCCAGTAGGGCCCGAGCAGGCGTAGCTTATAATTCACCCCTCCACTTT,CASRARAGVAYNSPLHF
TRBJ1-6,TRBV7-9,-,-,15,TGTGCCAGCAGCCCCGGGGCAGTTCAAAGCTCACCCCTCCACTTT,CASSPGAVQSSPLHF
TRBJ1-6,TRBV30,-,TRBD1,13,TGTGCCTGGAGTCTAAGGGGGCATTCACCCCTCCACTTT,CAWSLRGHSPLHF
TRBJ2-2,TRBV6-5,-,TRBD1,14,TGTGCCAGCAGCCGACAGGGTGGGATCGGGGAGCTGTTTTTT,CASSRQGGIGELFF
TRBJ2-3,TRBV19,-,-,15,TGTGCCAGTAGCCGGTGGGGGGCGGACACAGATACGCAGTATTTT,CASSRWGADTDTQYF
TRBJ1-3,TRBV6-1,few,TRBD1,14,TGTGCCAGCCAGACAGGGCTGGAGAGGAACACCATATATTTT,CASQTGLERNTIYF
TRBJ2-3,TRBV5-8,-,-,17,TGTGCCAGCAGCTTGTGGTCCGCCGGGGGGCTTTTAGATACGCAGTATTTT,CASSLWSAGGLLDTQYF
TRBJ2-7,TRBV6-1,-,-,11,TGTGCCAGCACCATTGCCTACGAGCAGTACTTC,CASTIAYEQYF
TRBJ2-7,TRBV11-2,-,-,15,TGTGCCAGCAGCTTAGTTCAGACCTCCTACGGCGAGCAGTACTTC,CASSLVQTSYGEQYF
TRBJ1-2,TRBV5-8,-,-,12,TGTGCCAGCAGCTTGGGACGGGGGAGCTACACCTTC,CASSLGRGSYTF
TRBJ1-3,TRBV19,once,-,15,TGTGCCAGTAGTATAAGTACATCCTCTGGAAACACCATATATTTT,CASSISTSSGNTIYF
TRBJ2-2,TRBV10-3,-,-,11,TGTGCCATCAGTGTAGCCGGGGAGCTGTTTTTT,CAISVAGELFF
TRBJ2-5,TRBV2,-,-,14,TGTGCCAGTTTACTTGGTGGGATTTTAGAGACCCAGTACTTC,CASLLGGILETQYF
TRBJ1-2,TRBV5-4,-,-,12,TGTGCCAGCTCCAGGGAGAAGAGTGGCTACACCTTC,CASSREKSGYTF
TRBJ1-2,TRBV21-1,-,-,16,TGTGCCAGCAGCAAAAGGAGGACAGGGCGATGCTATGGCTACACCTTC,CASSKRRTGRCYGYTF
TRBJ2-5,TRBV18,-,-,15,TGTGCCAGCTCACCGCGCGGCGGGCCCGAGGGGACCCAGTACTTC,CASSPRGGPEGTQYF
TRBJ1-2,TRBV10-3,-,-,16,TGTGCCATCAGTGAGTCTCGAGGGGCCGGAAAATATGGCTACACCTTC,CAISESRGAGKYGYTF
TRBJ1-2,TRBV10-3,-,TRBD1,18,TGTGCCATCAGTGAGTCGATCGGACAGGGAATCCGACTAGGAGGCTACACCTTC,CAISESIGQGIRLGGYTF
TRBJ1-2,TRBV2,-,-,13,TGTGCCAGCAGTGACACAAGGATCTATGGCTACACCTTC,CASSDTRIYGYTF
TRBJ1-3,TRBV10-3,once,-,13,TGTGCCATCATGGAGCGTGCTGGAAACACCATATATTTT,CAIMERAGNTIYF
TRBJ1-6,TRBV19,-,TRBD1,14,TGTGCCAGTACCCCGGACAGGTTTGGATCACCCCTCCACTTT,CASTPDRFGSPLHF
TRBJ2-1,TRBV19,-,TRBD1,13,TGTGCCAGTAGTACCGGACAGGGGACTTCTCAGTTCTTC,CASSTGQGTSQFF
TRBJ1-1,TRBV9,-,-,13,TGTGCCAGCAGCACGATGATGAACACTGAAGCTTTCTTT,CASSTMMNTEAFF
TRBJ1-2,TRBV30,-,-,11,TGTGCCTGGAGTGCTGGTGCTGGCTACACCTTC,CAWSAGAGYTF
TRBJ1-1,TRBV10-1,-,-,14,TGCGCCAGCAGTGAGGGGGTCCAGGACACTGAAGCTTTCTTT,CASSEGVQDTEAFF
TRBJ2-1,TRBV7-6,-,-,11,TGTGCCAGCAGCTTAGGGAGTGAGCAGTTCTTC,CASSLGSEQFF
TRBJ2-7,TRBV5-4,-,-,15,TGTGCCAGCAGCCCGGGACACCCAGGCTCCTACGAGCAGTACTTC,CASSPGHPGSYEQYF
TRBJ2-5,TRBV19,-,-,14,TGTGCCAGTACCCCCGGGAGAGCGAGGGAGACCCAGTACTTC,CASTPGRARETQYF
TRBJ1-1,TRBV9,once,TRBD1,16,TGTGCCAGCAGCGTAATCCCCCAGGGGGGGGTCACTGAAGCTTTCTTT,CASSVIPQGGVTEAFF
TRBJ2-3,TRBV10-3,-,TRBD1,14,TGTGCCATCAGTGAGGCAGGGGGCGCCGATACGCAGTATTTT,CAISEAGGADTQYF
TRBJ1-1,TRBV6-6,-,-,13,TGTGCCAGCAGTTACGGCAGCAGCACTGAAGCTTTCTTT,CASSYGSSTEAFF
TRBJ2-1,TRBV19,-,-,12,TGTGCCAGTAGTATATTGGGTTATGAGCAGTTCTTC,CASSILGYEQFF
TRBJ1-1,TRBV2,-,-,15,TGTGCCAGCAGTGTTCGGGTTGGCATCATGCTCGAAGCTTTCTTT,CASSVRVGIMLEAFF
TRBJ1-2,TRBV12-5,-,TRBD1,14,TGTGCTAGTGCTCGAGGGGGACAGGGCTATGGCTACACCTTC,CASARGGQGYGYTF
TRBJ1-2,TRBV7-7,-,-,15,TGTGCCAGCAGCCCTGCGATGCCGGAGTTTCGAGGCTACACCTTC,CASSPAMPEFRGYTF
TRBJ1-2,TRBV7-8,once,-,12,TGTGCCAGCAGCTTCCAGGGGTATGGCTACACCTTC,CASSFQGYGYTF
TRBJ1-5,TRBV6-5,-,-,14,TGTGCCAGCGGGGGGGGAGGACGGATTTTGACCCAGCATTTT,CASGGGGRILTQHF